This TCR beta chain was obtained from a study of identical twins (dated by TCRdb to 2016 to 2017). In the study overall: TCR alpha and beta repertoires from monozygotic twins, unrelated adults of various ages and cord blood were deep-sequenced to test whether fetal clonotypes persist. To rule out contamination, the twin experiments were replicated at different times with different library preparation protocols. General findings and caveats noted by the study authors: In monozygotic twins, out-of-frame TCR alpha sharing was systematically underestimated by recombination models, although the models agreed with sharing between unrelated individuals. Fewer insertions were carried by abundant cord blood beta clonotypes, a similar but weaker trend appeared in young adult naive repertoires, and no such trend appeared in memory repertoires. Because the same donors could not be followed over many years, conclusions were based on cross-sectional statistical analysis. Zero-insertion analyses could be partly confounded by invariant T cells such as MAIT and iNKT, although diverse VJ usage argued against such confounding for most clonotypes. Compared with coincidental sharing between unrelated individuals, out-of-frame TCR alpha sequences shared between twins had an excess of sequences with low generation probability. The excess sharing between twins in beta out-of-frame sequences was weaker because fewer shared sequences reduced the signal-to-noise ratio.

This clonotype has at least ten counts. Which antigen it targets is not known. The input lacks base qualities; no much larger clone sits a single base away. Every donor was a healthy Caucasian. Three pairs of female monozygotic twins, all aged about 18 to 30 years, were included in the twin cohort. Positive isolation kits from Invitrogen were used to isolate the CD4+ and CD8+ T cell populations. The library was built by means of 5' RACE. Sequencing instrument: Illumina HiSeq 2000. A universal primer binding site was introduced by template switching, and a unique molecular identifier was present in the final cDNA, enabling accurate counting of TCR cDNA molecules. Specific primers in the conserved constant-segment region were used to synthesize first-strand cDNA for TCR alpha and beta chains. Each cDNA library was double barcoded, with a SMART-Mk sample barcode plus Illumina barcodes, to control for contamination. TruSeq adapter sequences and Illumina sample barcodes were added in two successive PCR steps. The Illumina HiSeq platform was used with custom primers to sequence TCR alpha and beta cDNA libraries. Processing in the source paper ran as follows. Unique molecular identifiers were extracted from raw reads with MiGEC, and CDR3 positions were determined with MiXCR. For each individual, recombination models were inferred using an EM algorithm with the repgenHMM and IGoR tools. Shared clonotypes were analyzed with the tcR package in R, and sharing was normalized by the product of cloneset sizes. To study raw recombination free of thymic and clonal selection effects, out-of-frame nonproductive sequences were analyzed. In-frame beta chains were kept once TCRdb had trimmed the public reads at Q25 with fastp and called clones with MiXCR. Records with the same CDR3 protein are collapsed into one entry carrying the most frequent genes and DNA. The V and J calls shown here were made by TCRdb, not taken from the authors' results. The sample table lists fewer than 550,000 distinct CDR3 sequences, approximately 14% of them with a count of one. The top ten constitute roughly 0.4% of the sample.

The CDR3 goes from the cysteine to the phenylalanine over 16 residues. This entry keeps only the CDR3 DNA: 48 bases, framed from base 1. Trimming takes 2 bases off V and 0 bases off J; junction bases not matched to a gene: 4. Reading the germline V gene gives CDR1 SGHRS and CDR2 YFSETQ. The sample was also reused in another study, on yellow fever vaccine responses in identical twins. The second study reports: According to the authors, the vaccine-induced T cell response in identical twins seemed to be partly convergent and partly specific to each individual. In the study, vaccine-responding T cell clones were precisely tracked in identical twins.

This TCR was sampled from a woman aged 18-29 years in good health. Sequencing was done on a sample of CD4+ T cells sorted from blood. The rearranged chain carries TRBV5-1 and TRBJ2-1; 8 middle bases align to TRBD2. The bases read TGCGCCAGCAGCTTATTGAGCGGGAGCTCCTACAATGAGCAGTTCTTC. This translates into CASSLLSGSSYNEQFF.